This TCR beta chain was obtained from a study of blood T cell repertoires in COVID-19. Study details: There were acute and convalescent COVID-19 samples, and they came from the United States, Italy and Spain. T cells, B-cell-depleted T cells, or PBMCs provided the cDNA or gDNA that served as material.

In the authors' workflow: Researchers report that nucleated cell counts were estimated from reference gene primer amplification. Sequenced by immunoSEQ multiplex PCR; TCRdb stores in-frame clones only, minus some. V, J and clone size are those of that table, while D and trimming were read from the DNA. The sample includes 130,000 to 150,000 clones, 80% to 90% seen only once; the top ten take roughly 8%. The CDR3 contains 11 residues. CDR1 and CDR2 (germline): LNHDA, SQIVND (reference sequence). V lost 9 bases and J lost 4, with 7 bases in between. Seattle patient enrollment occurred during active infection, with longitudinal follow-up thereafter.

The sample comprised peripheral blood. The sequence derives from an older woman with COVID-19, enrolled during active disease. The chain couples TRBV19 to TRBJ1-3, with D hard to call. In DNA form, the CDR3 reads TGTGCCAGCAGGATCGGAAACACCATATATTTT. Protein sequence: CASRIGNTIYF.